These 12 T cell receptor beta chains came from one sample sequenced in a study of blood T cell repertoires in COVID-19. TCRdb's table, derived via immunoSEQ multiplex PCR, lists solely in-frame clones and lacks some. The table lists about 100,000 clones, roughly 84% of them singletons. The material sequenced was peripheral blood. All receptors come from an older woman in a cohort sampled during active or convalescent COVID-19.

CDR3 DNA sequence: TGTGCCACCAGTGATCCACACAGGGGACTCACCACAGATACGCAGTATTTT. Translation: CATSDPHRGLTTDTQYF. V is TRBV24-1 and J is TRBJ2-3; D is perhaps TRBD1 (7 bases). Germline CDR1 reads KGHDR; CDR2 reads SFDVKD. V was pared by 3 bases and J by 2 bases, with 17 bases between. The CDR3 runs to 17 residues.

The V and J genes are TRBV6-5 and TRBJ2-7; 7 nucleotides match TRBD1. The CDR3 is made up of 15 amino acids. The junction had 9 bases not matched to a gene; V was cut back by 6 bases and J by 1 base. CDR1 and CDR2 from the germline V gene are MNHEY and SVGAGI. The CDR3 DNA reads as TGTGCCAGCAGACCTCACAGGGGTTGGTCCTACGAGCAGTACTTC. Translated, it gives CASRPHRGWSYEQYF.

V usage is TRBV5-4 and J usage is TRBJ2-1, with 14 bases fitting TRBD2. This CDR3 is built from 15 residues. V lost 2 bases, J lost 8 bases, and 3 bases stayed unmatched. From germline, CDR1 is SGHNT and CDR2 YYREEE (reference sequence). CDR3 nucleotides: TGTGCCAGCAGCTTAGGACTAGCGGGAGGCCATGAGCAGTTCTTC. It is translated as CASSLGLAGGHEQFF.

The chain uses TRBV4-1 and TRBJ2-3; 7 bases agree with TRBD2. Germline assignment: CDR1 MGHRA and CDR2 YSYEKL. CDR3 length: 16 residues. V lost 1 base and J lost 2; bases outside the gene matches: 6. The CDR3 loop reads CASSQGRSGVTDTQYF. DNA for the CDR3: TGCGCCAGCAGCCAAGGCCGGAGCGGGGTCACAGATACGCAGTATTTT.

CDR3 bases: TGTGCCAGCAATCAGGGGCGAAACACTGAAGCTTTCTTT. Translating gives CASNQGRNTEAFF. The chain has TRBV6-6 and TRBJ1-1, with D tentatively TRBD1 (6 bases). The ends were cut back, 7 bases at V and 2 bases at J, with 11 bases in the middle. Germline CDR1 is MNHNY and CDR2 is SVGAGI (reference sequence). CDR3 length equals 13 residues.

This clone showed up just a few times. The chain uses TRBV5-4 and TRBJ1-1; D is possibly TRBD1 (6 bases). V lost 9 bases and J lost 3, with 15 bases in between. Germline V gives CDR1 SGHNT, CDR2 YYREEE (reference sequence). This CDR3 is built from 13 residues. The CDR3 region is CATGGQTHTEAFF. CDR3 bases: TGTGCCACTGGAGGACAGACTCACACTGAAGCTTTCTTT.

This clone was detected a few times. V usage is TRBV4-2 and J usage is TRBJ2-2; weak D call: TRBD1 (6 bases). The CDR3 covers 13 residues. The germline gives CDR1 LGHNA, CDR2 YNFKEQ. The germline V and J ends were trimmed by 0 bases and 10 bases, with 9 bases remaining between them. CDR3 nucleotide sequence: TGTGCCAGCAGCCAAGAACAGGGCGCGGAGCTGTTTTTT. Residues: CASSQEQGAELFF.

V is TRBV3-1 (or the pseudogene TRBV3-2) and J is TRBJ1-5, with D unclear. V gave up 3 bases and J gave up 12 bases, with 6 bases separating them. The CDR3 consists of 10 residues. Germline CDR1 is LGHDT and CDR2 is YNNKEL (reference sequence). The CDR3 nucleotides read TGTGCCAGCAGCCAGGTACACCAGCATTTT. Protein: CASSQVHQHF.

This chain joins TRBV5-1 and TRBJ2-7, with TRBD1 matching over 9 bases. J lost 5 bases, V lost 0 bases, and 9 bases had no gene match. CDR1 is SGHRS and CDR2 is YFSETQ in the germline V gene. This CDR3 comprises 16 residues. DNA for the CDR3: TGCGCCAGCAGCTTGGTTTCGGGACAGGGAAGAAACGAGCAGTACTTC. This sequence encodes CASSLVSGQGRNEQYF.

V and J are TRBV5-1 and TRBJ2-1; 8 bases line up with TRBD2. The CDR3 extends over 15 amino acids. Germline trimming cut 0 bases from V and 6 bases from J; bases unmatched to any gene: 5. Per the germline V gene, CDR1 is SGHRS and CDR2 is YFSETQ. CDR3 loop: CASSLDRAGGNEQFF. DNA for the CDR3: TGCGCCAGCAGCTTGGATAGGGCGGGGGGCAATGAGCAGTTCTTC.

Written as DNA, the CDR3 is TGTGCCAGTAGTATAGCTGGAGGCGGCTACACCTTC. Translating gives CASSIAGGGYTF. The chain employs TRBV19 and TRBJ1-2; no firm D call. From germline, CDR1 is LNHDA and CDR2 SQIVND (reference sequence). This CDR3 comprises 12 residues. V was cut by 1 base and J by 8 bases, with 8 bases left in between.

This clone was seen once. This chain joins TRBV11-2 and TRBJ1-4; D might be TRBD1 (6 bases). Germline loops: CDR1 SGHAT, CDR2 FQNNGV. The ends were cut back, 5 bases at V and 5 bases at J, with 12 bases in the middle. This CDR3 is built from 14 residues. The CDR3 region has the DNA TGTGCCAGCAGCCAACAGGGATTCAATGAAAAACTGTTTTTT. This gives the protein CASSQQGFNEKLFF.